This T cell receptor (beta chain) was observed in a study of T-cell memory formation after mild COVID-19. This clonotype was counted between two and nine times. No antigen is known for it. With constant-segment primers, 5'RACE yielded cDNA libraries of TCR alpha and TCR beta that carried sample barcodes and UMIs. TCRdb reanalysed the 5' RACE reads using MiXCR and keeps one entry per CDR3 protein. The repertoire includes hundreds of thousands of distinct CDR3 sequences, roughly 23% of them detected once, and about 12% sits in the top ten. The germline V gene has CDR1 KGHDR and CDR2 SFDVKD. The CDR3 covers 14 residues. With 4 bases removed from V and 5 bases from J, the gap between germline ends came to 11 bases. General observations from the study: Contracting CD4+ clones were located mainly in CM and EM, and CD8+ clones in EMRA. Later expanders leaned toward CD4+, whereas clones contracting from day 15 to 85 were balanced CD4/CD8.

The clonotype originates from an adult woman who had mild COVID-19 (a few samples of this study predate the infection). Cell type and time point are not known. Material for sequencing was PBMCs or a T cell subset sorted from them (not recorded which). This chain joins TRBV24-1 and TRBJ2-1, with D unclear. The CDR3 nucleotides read TGTGCCACCAGTGACTATCGTATCGACAATGAGCAGTTCTTC. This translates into CATSDYRIDNEQFF.